Below, 25 T cell receptor beta chains from the same sample are listed, as sequenced in a study of blood T cell repertoires in COVID-19. Profiled with immunoSEQ multiplex PCR; TCRdb holds only in-frame clones, not every one. The sample lists almost 250,000 clones, around 89% occurring once. Sequenced material: PBMCs or T cells enriched from blood (not recorded which). The receptors stem from a woman in her twenties or thirties who had recovered from COVID-19.

The rearrangement joins TRBV6-6 to TRBJ2-3, with TRBD2 matching 15 bases. Per the germline V gene, CDR1 is MNHNY and CDR2 is SVGAGI (reference sequence). The V segment lost 5 bases and the J segment 4 bases; nucleotides outside the gene matches: 4. The length of the CDR3 is 16 residues. CDR3 in DNA: TGTGCCAGCAGTAAGAGGACTAGCGGGAGGGCAGATACGCAGTATTTT. Translating gives CASSKRTSGRADTQYF.

V is TRBV28 and J is TRBJ1-1; D call uncertain. There are 11 residues in the CDR3. Between the trimmed V and J ends, which lost 3 bases and 11 bases, there was a span of 10 bases. Germline V lookup: CDR1 MDHEN, CDR2 SYDVKM. The CDR3 loop reads CASSFPTGAFF. The CDR3 DNA reads as TGTGCCAGCAGTTTCCCGACTGGTGCTTTCTTT.

The chain carries TRBV5-1 and TRBJ2-3, with 7 bases fitting TRBD2. The CDR3 length is 16 residues. Germline assignment: CDR1 SGHRS and CDR2 YFSETQ. The ends lost 0 bases at V and 1 base at J; junction bases unmatched: 5. CDR3 DNA: TGCGCCAGCAGCTTGGGGTGGACTAGTCGCACAGATACGCAGTATTTT. Amino acids: CASSLGWTSRTDTQYF.

The chain links TRBV18 to TRBJ1-4; D not certain. Germline V CDR1 and CDR2: KGHSH, LQKENI. Trimming stripped 4 bases from V and 8 bases from J, with 17 bases between. The CDR3 extends over 15 amino acids. The CDR3 loop is CASSRSDGYGEKLFF. CDR3 coding DNA: TGTGCCAGCTCACGGAGCGACGGGTATGGAGAAAAACTGTTTTTT.

The V gene is TRBV19, the J gene TRBJ2-7; 8 positions agree with TRBD2. With 5 bases clipped from V and 3 bases from J, the junction kept 9 bases outside the gene matches. The CDR3 is 15 amino acids. Germline V lookup: CDR1 LNHDA, CDR2 SQIVND (reference sequence). CDR3 residues: CASSPTGTSGYEQYF. The CDR3 coding sequence is TGTGCCAGTAGTCCCACCGGGACTAGTGGCTACGAGCAGTACTTC.

The CDR3 is CASSLKYRREGPGEQYF. Here the CDR3 DNA reads TGTGCCAGCAGCCTAAAATATAGGCGGGAGGGCCCTGGCGAGCAGTACTTC. V is TRBV27 and J is TRBJ2-7, with TRBD2 matching over 9 bases. The germline CDR1 and CDR2 sequences are MNHEY and SMNVEV (reference sequence). V gave up 6 bases and J gave up 6 bases; unmatched junction bases: 18. CDR3 size: 17 residues.

The V call is TRBV7-2, the J call TRBJ2-7; 8 positions agree with TRBD1. Germline CDR1 is SGHTA and CDR2 is FQGNSA. Trimming at V came to 3 bases and at J to 1 base, leaving 2 bases not matched to a gene. The CDR3 spans 14 residues. The DNA of the CDR3 is TGTGCCAGCAGCTTCGGACAGGGTTCCTACGAGCAGTACTTC. This codes for CASSFGQGSYEQYF.

V usage is TRBV7-5 and J usage is TRBJ2-2; no check of the table's D call, TRBD1, against the DNA was made. TRBV7-5 is tagged as a pseudogene. The CDR3 is made up of 15 amino acids. The CDR3 bases are TGTGCCAGAAGCCCTAAGGGACAGGGGTTGTGGGAGCTGTTTTTT. This encodes CARSPKGQGLWELFF.

The chain carries TRBV5-4 and TRBJ2-7; 9 bases line up with TRBD1. The CDR3 totals 14 residues. Germline assignment: CDR1 SGHNT and CDR2 YYREEE (reference sequence). V was clipped by 6 bases and J by 5 bases; unmatched bases: 9. The CDR3: CASTAGDRANEQYF. The CDR3 coding sequence is TGTGCCAGCACTGCTGGGGACAGGGCGAACGAGCAGTACTTC. The whole variable domain, filled in from reference TRBV5-4 and TRBJ2-7, reads ETGVTQSPTHLIKTRGQQVTLRCSSQSGHNTVSWYQQALGQGPQFIFQYYREEENGRGNFPPRFSGLQFPNYSSELNVNALELDDSALYLCASTAGDRANEQYFGPGTRLTVT.

This chain joins TRBV6-9 and TRBJ1-1; D may be TRBD1 (5 bases). Germline V gene lookup returns CDR1 MNHGY and CDR2 SVAAGI. Between the trimmed V and J ends, which lost 3 bases and 4 bases, there was a span of 12 bases. The CDR3 has 14 residues. CDR3 nucleotide sequence: TGTGCCAGCAGTTACGGGGGGATGGGCACTGAAGCTTTCTTT. It codes for CASSYGGMGTEAFF.

This clone was recorded once. This chain links TRBV7-8 with TRBJ2-1, with TRBD2 identical over 8 bases. The junction had 3 bases not matched to a gene; V was cut back by 1 base and J by 4 bases. The CDR3 totals 15 residues. Germline V CDR1 and CDR2: SGHVS, FQNEAQ. The CDR3 protein is CASSLVSGIYNEQFF. CDR3 sequence (DNA): TGTGCCAGCAGCTTAGTTAGCGGGATTTACAATGAGCAGTTCTTC.

This chain links TRBV7-9 with TRBJ1-4; the match to TRBD1 covers 9 bases. The germline CDR1 and CDR2 sequences are SEHNR and FQNEAQ (reference sequence). V lost 5 bases to trimming and J lost 8 bases; unmatched junction nucleotides: 9. This CDR3 contains 15 residues. The CDR3 reads CASSPGTGPGEKLFF. CDR3 nucleotide sequence: TGTGCCAGCAGCCCTGGGACAGGGCCCGGGGAAAAACTGTTTTTT.

The rearrangement uses TRBV5-1 and TRBJ1-2; 12 bases line up with TRBD1. V dropped 3 bases and J dropped 0; count of bases not matched to a gene: 6. Germline-derived CDR1 and CDR2 are SGHRS and YFSETQ. The CDR3 covers 17 residues. The CDR3 coding sequence is TGCGCCAGCAGCTCGGGACAGGGGGCGCTTCCTAACTATGGCTACACCTTC. Protein product: CASSSGQGALPNYGYTF. The full variable domain, in which reference TRBV5-1 and TRBJ1-2 provide the parts outside the CDR3, is KAGVTQTPRYLIKTRGQQVTLSCSPISGHRSVSWYQQTPGQGLQFLFEYFSETQRNKGNFPGRFSGRQFSNSRSEMNVSTLELGDSALYLCASSSGQGALPNYGYTFGSGTRLTVV.

The V and J genes are TRBV6-6 and TRBJ2-5; 7 bases are shared with TRBD1. The CDR3 length is 15 residues. The J segment lost 2 bases and the V segment lost 0 bases, leaving 3 bases of the junction unmatched. Germline V gene lookup returns CDR1 MNHNY and CDR2 SVGAGI (reference sequence). In nucleotides, the CDR3 is TGTGCCAGCAGTTACTCGAGGACAGGACAAGAGACCCAGTACTTC. Translated, it gives CASSYSRTGQETQYF.

CDR3 coding DNA: TGTGCCAGCAGCCCCTCCGGCGGGAGGATCCACGAGCAGTACTTC. Translating gives CASSPSGGRIHEQYF. J is TRBJ2-7 and V is TRBV28; TRBD2 matches at 8 bases. Germline CDR1 reads MDHEN; CDR2 reads SYDVKM. The CDR3 runs to 15 residues. After removal of 6 bases from V and 5 bases from J, the junction contained 12 bases not matched to a gene. Full variable domain (rest looked up from reference TRBV28 and TRBJ2-7): DVKVTQSSRYLVKRTGEKVFLECVQDMDHENMFWYRQDPGLGLRLIYFSYDVKMKEKGDIPEGYSVSREKKERFSLILESASTNQTSMYLCASSPSGGRIHEQYFGPGTRLTVT.

V is TRBV19 and J is TRBJ2-1; D is ambiguous. This CDR3 comprises 14 residues. Germline V gene sequence: CDR1 LNHDA, CDR2 SQIVND (reference sequence). The ends were cut back, 6 bases at V and 7 bases at J, with 16 bases in the middle. CDR3 sequence: CASRKLELENEQFF. CDR3 coding DNA: TGTGCCAGTAGGAAGCTAGAGCTCGAGAATGAGCAGTTCTTC.

The rearrangement links TRBV28 to TRBJ2-7; perhaps TRBD2 as D (6 bases). The V and J ends lost 6 bases and 7 bases respectively, with 22 bases between them. Per the germline V gene, CDR1 is MDHEN and CDR2 is SYDVKM. The CDR3 has 15 amino acids. The CDR3, as DNA: TGTGCCAGCAGCCGCCCGGGAGAACATCCGTTTGAGCAGTACTTC. Encoded protein: CASSRPGEHPFEQYF.

The chain links TRBV19 to TRBJ1-4; maybe TRBD1 (6 bases). Trimming removed 7 bases from V and 2 bases from J, with 11 bases in between. Germline lookup yields CDR1 LNHDA and CDR2 SQIVND (reference sequence). The length of the CDR3 is 14 residues. The CDR3 spells CASTGVATNEKLFF. CDR3 bases: TGTGCCAGTACAGGGGTGGCGACTAATGAAAAACTGTTTTTT.

This chain connects TRBV30 to TRBJ1-1; D unclear. Trimming stripped 2 bases from V and 3 bases from J, with 7 bases between. CDR1 GTSNPN and CDR2 SVGIG come from the germline V gene (reference sequence). The CDR3 runs to 12 residues. CDR3 loop: CAWSPRDTEAFF. CDR3 nucleotides: TGTGCCTGGAGTCCACGGGACACTGAAGCTTTCTTT.

The chain is built from TRBV28 and TRBJ2-2; TRBD1 agrees at 7 bases. V lost 2 bases and J lost 0; bases outside the gene matches: 0. This CDR3 is 15 amino acids long. CDR1 MDHEN and CDR2 SYDVKM come from the germline V gene. For the CDR3, the DNA is TGTGCCAGCAGTTTACAGGGGGCGAACACCGGGGAGCTGTTTTTT. It specifies CASSLQGANTGELFF.

CDR3 protein: CASSQDLGLADTQYF. The CDR3 DNA sequence: TGCGCCAGCAGCCAAGACCTGGGACTAGCAGATACGCAGTATTTT. The genes are TRBV4-3 and TRBJ2-3, with 8 bases matching TRBD2. The CDR3 length is 15 residues. V was pared by 0 bases and J by 4 bases, with 3 bases of the junction left unmatched. Germline V gene data show CDR1 as LGHNA and CDR2 as YSLEER.

The chain joins TRBV28 to TRBJ1-1, with a tentative D call TRBD1 (5 bases). The CDR3 loop spans 10 amino acids. The germline gives CDR1 MDHEN, CDR2 SYDVKM. Trimming left V 8 bases short and J 8 bases short, with 9 bases between. The CDR3 DNA is TGTGCCAGCCGGGGGGAAGAAGCTTTCTTT. It is translated as CASRGEEAFF.

This chain links TRBV5-1 with TRBJ1-6, with D possibly TRBD1 on 6 matching bases. Trimming removed 7 bases from V and 5 bases from J, with 10 bases in between. The CDR3 extends over 13 amino acids. The germline CDR1 and CDR2 sequences are SGHRS and YFSETQ. This chain's CDR3 is CASSRQDNSPLHF. DNA of the CDR3: TGCGCCAGCTCCCGACAGGATAATTCACCCCTCCACTTT.

This clone was seen only once. The chain couples TRBV7-2 to TRBJ2-7; 8 nucleotides line up with TRBD2. The V gene end was trimmed by 3 bases and the J gene end by 3 bases; junction bases not matched to a gene: 7. This CDR3 has 15 amino acids. CDR1 and CDR2 (germline): SGHTA, FQGNSA. The CDR3 nucleotides are TGTGCCAGCAGCTTTACTAGCGGAGCTATCTACGAGCAGTACTTC. Amino acid sequence: CASSFTSGAIYEQYF.

The chain couples TRBV21-1 to TRBJ2-5; TRBD1, the D gene given by the table, was not confirmed from the DNA. TRBV21-1 is listed as a pseudogene. The CDR3 totals 18 residues. CDR3 in DNA: TGTGCCAGCAGCAAAAAAACTGCCGGGACAGTGGCGCAAGAGACCCAGTACTTC. This sequence encodes CASSKKTAGTVAQETQYF.